Sequencing of this TCR beta chain was carried out in a study of cytomegalovirus exposure and HLA in healthy donors. Vbeta (60) and Jbeta (13) primers were used in the PCR. This table comes from immunoSEQ multiplex PCR, and its TCRdb copy is limited to in-frame clones, with some not included. The data show approximately 190,000 clones, approximately 79% seen once. The CDR3 consists of 18 residues. The V end lost 1 base, the J end lost 2 bases, and 18 bases lay between the germline ends. Germline CDR1 SGHTA, CDR2 FQGNSA. Notes on this clone: Its antigen is not known.

Study-wide results and caveats: Listed as cytomegalovirus-associated were 150 or so TCR beta chains.

V and J are TRBV7-2 and TRBJ1-3, with D tentatively TRBD1 (6 bases). Sequencing was carried out using PBMCs. The clonotype was recovered from a middle-aged man in good health and CMV-seropositive. CDR3 residues: CASSLEGGRRVTGNTIYF. As DNA, the CDR3 is TGTGCCAGCAGCTTAGAGGGGGGGCGCAGGGTGACTGGAAACACCATATATTTT. Drawing the rest from reference TRBV7-2 and TRBJ1-3, the complete variable domain is GAGVSQSPSNKVTEKGKDVELRCDPISGHTALYWYRQSLGQGLEFLIYFQGNSAPDKSGLPSDRFSAERTGGSVSTLTIQRTQQEDSAVYLCASSLEGGRRVTGNTIYFGEGSWLTVV.